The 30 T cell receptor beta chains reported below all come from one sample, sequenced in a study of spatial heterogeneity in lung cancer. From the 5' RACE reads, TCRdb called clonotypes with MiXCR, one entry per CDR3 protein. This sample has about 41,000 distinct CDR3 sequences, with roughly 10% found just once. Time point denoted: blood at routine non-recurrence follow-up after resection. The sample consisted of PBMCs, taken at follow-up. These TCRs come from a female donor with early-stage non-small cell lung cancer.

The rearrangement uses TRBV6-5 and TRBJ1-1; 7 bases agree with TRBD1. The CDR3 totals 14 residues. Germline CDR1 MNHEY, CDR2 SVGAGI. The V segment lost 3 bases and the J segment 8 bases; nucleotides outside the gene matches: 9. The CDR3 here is CASSYQLRTGEAFF. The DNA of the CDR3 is TGTGCCAGCAGTTATCAATTACGGACAGGAGAAGCTTTCTTT.

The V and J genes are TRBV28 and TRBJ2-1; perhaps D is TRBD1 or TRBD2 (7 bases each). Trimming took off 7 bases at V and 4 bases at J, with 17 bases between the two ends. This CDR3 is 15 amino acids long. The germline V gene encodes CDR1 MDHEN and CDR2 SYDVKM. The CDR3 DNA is TGTGCCAGCACCCAGGGGGGGCTGGTATACAATGAGCAGTTCTTC. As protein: CASTQGGLVYNEQFF.

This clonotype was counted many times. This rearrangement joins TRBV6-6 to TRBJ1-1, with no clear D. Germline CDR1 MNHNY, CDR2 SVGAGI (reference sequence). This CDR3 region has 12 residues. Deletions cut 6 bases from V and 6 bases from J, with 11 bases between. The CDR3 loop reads CASRAPGPEAFF. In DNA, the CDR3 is TGTGCCAGCAGGGCCCCTGGGCCTGAAGCTTTCTTT.

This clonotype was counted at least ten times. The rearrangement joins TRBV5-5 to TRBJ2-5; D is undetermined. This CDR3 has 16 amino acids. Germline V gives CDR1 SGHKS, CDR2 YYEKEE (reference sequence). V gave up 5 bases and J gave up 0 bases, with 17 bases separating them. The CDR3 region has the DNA TGTGCCAGCAGACAGAAGGTTAGGGCGTACCAAGAGACCCAGTACTTC. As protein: CASRQKVRAYQETQYF. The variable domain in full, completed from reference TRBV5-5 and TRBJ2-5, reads DAGVTQSPTHLIKTRGQQVTLRCSPISGHKSVSWYQQVLGQGPQFIFQYYEKEERGRGNFPDRFSARQFPNYSSELNVNALLLGDSALYLCASRQKVRAYQETQYFGPGTRLLVL.

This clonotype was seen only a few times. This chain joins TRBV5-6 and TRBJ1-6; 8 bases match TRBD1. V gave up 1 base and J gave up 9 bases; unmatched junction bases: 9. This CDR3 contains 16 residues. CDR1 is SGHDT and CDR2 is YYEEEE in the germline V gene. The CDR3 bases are TGTGCCAGCAGCTTGCCAGGACAGGGTAATAGTTCACCCCTCCACTTT. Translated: CASSLPGQGNSSPLHF.

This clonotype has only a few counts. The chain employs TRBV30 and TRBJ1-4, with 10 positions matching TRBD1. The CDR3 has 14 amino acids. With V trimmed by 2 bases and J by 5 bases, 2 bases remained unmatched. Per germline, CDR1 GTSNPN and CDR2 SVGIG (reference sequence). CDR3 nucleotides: TGTGCCTGGAGTCGGACAGGGGGAAATGAAAAACTGTTTTTT. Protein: CAWSRTGGNEKLFF.

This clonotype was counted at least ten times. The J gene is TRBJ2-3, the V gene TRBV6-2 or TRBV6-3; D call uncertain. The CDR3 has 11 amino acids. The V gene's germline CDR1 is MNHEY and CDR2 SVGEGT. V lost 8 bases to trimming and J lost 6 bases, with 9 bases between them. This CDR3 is CASGPWDTQYF. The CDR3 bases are TGTGCCAGCGGTCCTTGGGATACGCAGTATTTT.

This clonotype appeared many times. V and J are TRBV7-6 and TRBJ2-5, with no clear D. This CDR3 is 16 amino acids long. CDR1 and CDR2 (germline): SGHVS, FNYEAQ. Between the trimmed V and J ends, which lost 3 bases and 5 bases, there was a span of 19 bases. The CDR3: CASSFADSFRAETQYF. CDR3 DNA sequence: TGTGCCAGCAGCTTTGCAGACTCTTTTCGGGCGGAGACCCAGTACTTC.

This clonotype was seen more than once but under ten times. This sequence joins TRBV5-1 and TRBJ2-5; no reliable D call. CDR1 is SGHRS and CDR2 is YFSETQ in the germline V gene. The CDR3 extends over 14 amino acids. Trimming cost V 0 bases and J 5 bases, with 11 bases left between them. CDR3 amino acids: CASSLDGSLETQYF. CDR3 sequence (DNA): TGCGCCAGCAGCTTGGACGGCAGTCTGGAGACCCAGTACTTC.

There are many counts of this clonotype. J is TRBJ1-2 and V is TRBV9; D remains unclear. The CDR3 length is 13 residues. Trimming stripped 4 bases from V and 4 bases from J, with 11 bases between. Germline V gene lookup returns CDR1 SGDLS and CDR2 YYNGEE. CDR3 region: CASSREAGYGYTF. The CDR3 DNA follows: TGTGCCAGCAGCCGGGAGGCGGGCTATGGCTACACCTTC. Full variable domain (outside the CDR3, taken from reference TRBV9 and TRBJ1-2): DSGVTQTPKHLITATGQRVTLRCSPRSGDLSVYWYQQSLDQGLQFLIQYYNGEERAKGNILERFSAQQFPDLHSELNLSSLELGDSALYFCASSREAGYGYTFGSGTRLTVV.

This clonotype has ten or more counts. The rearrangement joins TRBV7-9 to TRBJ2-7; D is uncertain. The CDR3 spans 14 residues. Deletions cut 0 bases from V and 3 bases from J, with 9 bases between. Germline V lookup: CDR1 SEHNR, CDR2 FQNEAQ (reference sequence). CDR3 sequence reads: CASSLAGVFYEQYF. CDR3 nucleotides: TGTGCCAGCAGCTTAGCTGGCGTCTTCTACGAGCAGTACTTC. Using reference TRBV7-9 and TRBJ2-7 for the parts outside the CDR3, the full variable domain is DTGVSQNPRHKITKRGQNVTFRCDPISEHNRLYWYRQTLGQGPEFLTYFQNEAQLEKSRLLSDRFSAERPKGSFSTLEIQRTEQGDSAMYLCASSLAGVFYEQYFGPGTRLTVT.

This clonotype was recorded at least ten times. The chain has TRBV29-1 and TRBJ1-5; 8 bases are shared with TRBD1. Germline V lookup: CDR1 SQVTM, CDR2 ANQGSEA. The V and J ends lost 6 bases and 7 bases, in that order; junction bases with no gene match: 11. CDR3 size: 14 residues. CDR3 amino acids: CSVVTGVSPQPQHF. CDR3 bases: TGCAGCGTAGTGACAGGGGTTTCGCCCCAGCCCCAGCATTTT. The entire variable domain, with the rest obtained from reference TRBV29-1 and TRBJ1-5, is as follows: SAVISQKPSRDICQRGTSLTIQCQVDSQVTMMFWYRQQPGQSLTLIATANQGSEATYESGFVIDKFPISRPNLTFSTLTVSNMSPEDSSIYLCSVVTGVSPQPQHFGDGTRLSIL.

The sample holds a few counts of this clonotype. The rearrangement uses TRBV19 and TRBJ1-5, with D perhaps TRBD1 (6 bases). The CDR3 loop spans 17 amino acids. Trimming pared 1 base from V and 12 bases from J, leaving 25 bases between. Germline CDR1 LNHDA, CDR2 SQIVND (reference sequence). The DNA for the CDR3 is TGTGCCAGTAGTATAGTCCCAACTAACAGGGCGCGCTTTTTCCAGCATTTT. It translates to CASSIVPTNRARFFQHF.

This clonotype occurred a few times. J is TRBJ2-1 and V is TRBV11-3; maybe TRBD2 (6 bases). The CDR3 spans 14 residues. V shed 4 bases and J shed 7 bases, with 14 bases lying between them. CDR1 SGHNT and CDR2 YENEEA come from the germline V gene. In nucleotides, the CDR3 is TGTGCCAGCAGCTCCACCGGGGGTTTGAATGAGCAGTTCTTC. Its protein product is CASSSTGGLNEQFF.

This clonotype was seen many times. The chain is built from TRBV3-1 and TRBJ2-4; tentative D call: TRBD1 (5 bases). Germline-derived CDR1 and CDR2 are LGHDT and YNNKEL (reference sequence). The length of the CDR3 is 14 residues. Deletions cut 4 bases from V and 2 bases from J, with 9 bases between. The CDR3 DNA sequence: TGTGCCAGCAGCCTAGGGGTGACCAAAAACATTCAGTACTTC. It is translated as CASSLGVTKNIQYF.

The CDR3 DNA reads as TGTGCCAGCAGCAAAGCGGGAGGGGCTGGAAACACCATATATTTT. Translation gives CASSKAGGAGNTIYF. V gene TRBV21-1 combines with J gene TRBJ1-3. TRBV21-1 has pseudogene status. The CDR3 totals 15 residues.

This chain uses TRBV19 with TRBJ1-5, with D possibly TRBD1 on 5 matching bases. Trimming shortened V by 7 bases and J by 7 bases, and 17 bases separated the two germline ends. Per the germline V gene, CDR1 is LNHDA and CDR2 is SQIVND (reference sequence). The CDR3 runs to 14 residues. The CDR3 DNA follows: TGTGCCAGTACCCTAGGGGCGGAGACCCAGCCCCAGCATTTT. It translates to CASTLGAETQPQHF.

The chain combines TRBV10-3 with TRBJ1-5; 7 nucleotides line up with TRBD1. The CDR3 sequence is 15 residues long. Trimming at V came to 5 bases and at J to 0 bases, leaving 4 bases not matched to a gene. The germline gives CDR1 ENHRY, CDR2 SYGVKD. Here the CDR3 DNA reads TGTGCCATCAGTCGGGACAGCAATAGCAATCAGCCCCAGCATTTT. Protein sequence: CAISRDSNSNQPQHF.

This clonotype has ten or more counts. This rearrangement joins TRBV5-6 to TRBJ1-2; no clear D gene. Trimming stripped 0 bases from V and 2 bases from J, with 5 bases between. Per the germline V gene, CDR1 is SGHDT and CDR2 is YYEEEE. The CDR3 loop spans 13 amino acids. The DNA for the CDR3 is TGTGCCAGCAGCTTGGACCGGAACTATGGCTACACCTTC. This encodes CASSLDRNYGYTF.

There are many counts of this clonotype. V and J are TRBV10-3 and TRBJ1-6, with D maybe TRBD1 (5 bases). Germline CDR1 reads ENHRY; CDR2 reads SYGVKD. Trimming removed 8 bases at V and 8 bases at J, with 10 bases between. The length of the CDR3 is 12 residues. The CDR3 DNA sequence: TGTGCCATCTCTACGGGGGATTCACCCCTCCACTTT. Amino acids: CAISTGDSPLHF.

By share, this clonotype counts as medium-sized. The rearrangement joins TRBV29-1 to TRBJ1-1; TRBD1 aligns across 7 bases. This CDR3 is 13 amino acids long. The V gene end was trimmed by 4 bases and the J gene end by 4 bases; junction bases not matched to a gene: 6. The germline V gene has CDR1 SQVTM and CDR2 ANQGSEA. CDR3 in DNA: TGCAGCGTTGCGGAGGGGGCGAGCACTGAAGCTTTCTTT. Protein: CSVAEGASTEAFF.

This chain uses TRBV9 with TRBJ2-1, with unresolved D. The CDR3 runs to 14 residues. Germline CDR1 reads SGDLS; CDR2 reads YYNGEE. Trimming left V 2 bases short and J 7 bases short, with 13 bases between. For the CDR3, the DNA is TGTGCCAGCAGCGTTCAACCAAACCTAAATGAGCAGTTCTTC. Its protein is CASSVQPNLNEQFF.

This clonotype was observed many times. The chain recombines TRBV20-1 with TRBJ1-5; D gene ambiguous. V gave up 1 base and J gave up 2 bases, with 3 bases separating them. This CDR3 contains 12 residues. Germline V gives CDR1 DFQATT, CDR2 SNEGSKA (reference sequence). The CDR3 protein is CSARGGNQPQHF. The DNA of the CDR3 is TGCAGTGCTAGAGGCGGCAATCAGCCCCAGCATTTT.

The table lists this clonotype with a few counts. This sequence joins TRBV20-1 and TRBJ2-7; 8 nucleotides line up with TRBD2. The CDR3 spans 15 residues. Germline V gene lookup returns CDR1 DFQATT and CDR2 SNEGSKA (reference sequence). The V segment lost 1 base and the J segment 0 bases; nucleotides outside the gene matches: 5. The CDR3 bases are TGCAGTGCTAGAGCACTAGCGGAGAGCTCCTACGAGCAGTACTTC. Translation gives CSARALAESSYEQYF.

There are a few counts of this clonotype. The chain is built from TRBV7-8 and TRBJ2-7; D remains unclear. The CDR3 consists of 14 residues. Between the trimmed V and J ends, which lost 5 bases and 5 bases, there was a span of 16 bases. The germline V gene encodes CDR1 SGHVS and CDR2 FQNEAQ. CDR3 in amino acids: CASSPDPVAHEQYF. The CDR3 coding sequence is TGTGCCAGCAGCCCCGACCCGGTGGCTCACGAGCAGTACTTC.

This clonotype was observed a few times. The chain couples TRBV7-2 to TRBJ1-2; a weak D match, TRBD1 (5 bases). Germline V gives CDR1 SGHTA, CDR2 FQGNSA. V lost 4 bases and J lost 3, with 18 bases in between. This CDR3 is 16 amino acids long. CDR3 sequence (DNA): TGTGCCAGCAGCTCACCAACGCAGGGATGGGACTATGGCTACACCTTC. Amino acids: CASSSPTQGWDYGYTF.

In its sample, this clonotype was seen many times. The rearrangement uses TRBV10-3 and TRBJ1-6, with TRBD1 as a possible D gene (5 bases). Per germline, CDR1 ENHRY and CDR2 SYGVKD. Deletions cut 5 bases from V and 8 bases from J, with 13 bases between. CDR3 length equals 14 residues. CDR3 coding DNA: TGTGCCATCAGTCCGAGACAGACTGATTCACCCCTCCACTTT. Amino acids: CAISPRQTDSPLHF.

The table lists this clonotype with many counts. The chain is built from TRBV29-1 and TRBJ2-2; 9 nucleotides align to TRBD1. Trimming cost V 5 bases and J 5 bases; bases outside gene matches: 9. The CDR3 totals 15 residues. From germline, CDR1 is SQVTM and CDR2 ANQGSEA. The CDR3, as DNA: TGCAGCGTTTACAGCACAGGGGGCAAGACCGGGGAGCTGTTTTTT. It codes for CSVYSTGGKTGELFF.

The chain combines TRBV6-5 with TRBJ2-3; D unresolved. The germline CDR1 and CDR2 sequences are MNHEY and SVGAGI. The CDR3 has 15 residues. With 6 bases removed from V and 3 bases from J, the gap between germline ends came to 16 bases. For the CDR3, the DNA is TGTGCCAGCAGCCCCTTCGATCAGTATACAGATACGCAGTATTTT. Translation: CASSPFDQYTDTQYF.

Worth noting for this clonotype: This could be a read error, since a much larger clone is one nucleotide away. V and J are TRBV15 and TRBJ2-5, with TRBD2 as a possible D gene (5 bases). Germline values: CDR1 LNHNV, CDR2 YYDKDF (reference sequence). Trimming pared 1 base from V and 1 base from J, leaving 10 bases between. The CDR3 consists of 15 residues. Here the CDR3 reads CATSRGLAPQETQYF. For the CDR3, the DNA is TGTGCCACCAGCAGAGGTCTAGCCCCCCAAGAGACCCAGTACTTC.